The 3 T cell receptor beta chains below come from one sample, sequenced in a study of graft-versus-host responses after intestinal transplantation. Using immunoSEQ multiplex PCR, the repertoire was profiled, and TCRdb retains in-frame clones only, with some absent. Here the sample spans 80,000 to 95,000 clones, about 88% being singletons. These receptors lack a known antigen. This specimen consisted of unstimulated CD4+ T cells sorted from spleen or lymph node cells, obtained before transplant. Receptors originate from a human donor who was the organ donor for an intestinal transplant.

The chain joins TRBV6-6 to TRBJ1-1, with 7 bases matching TRBD1. The germline V gene has CDR1 MNHNY and CDR2 SVGAGI (reference sequence). With V trimmed by 6 bases and J by 1 base, 8 bases remained unmatched. The CDR3 has 15 amino acids. The CDR3, as DNA: TGTGCCAGCAGGGACTTCGGGACAGCGAACACTGAAGCTTTCTTT. It encodes CASRDFGTANTEAFF.

The chain carries TRBV14 and TRBJ2-2; 8 nucleotides agree with TRBD1. CDR1 is SGHDN, CDR2 FVKESK, per germline. The CDR3 is 14 amino acids. V lost 2 bases to trimming and J lost 14 bases; unmatched junction nucleotides: 10. The CDR3 coding sequence is TGTGCCAGCAGCCAAAGGACAGGGAAGGGTGGACTGTTTTTT. Its protein is CASSQRTGKGGLFF.

The chain joins TRBV4-1 to TRBJ1-1; D is uncertain. Germline V gene lookup returns CDR1 MGHRA and CDR2 YSYEKL. CDR3 length equals 16 residues. The V end was cut by 0 bases, the J end by 6 bases, with 17 bases between. CDR3 sequence reads: CASSQEGLLGRAEAFF. CDR3 coding DNA: TGCGCCAGCAGCCAAGAAGGCTTGCTCGGGAGGGCTGAAGCTTTCTTT.